One sample yielded the 23 T cell receptor beta chains listed below, sequenced in a study of cytomegalovirus exposure and HLA in healthy donors. PCR primers comprised 60 Vbeta and 13 Jbeta primers. The protocol was immunoSEQ multiplex PCR, while the TCRdb copy is restricted to in-frame clones and leaves out a portion. In the table there are about 120,000 clones, around 10% of which are singletons. The specimen sequenced was PBMCs. The receptors shown here come from a man between 25 and 39 years old in good health and CMV-seronegative.

This clone showed up just a few times. V and J are TRBV5-1 and TRBJ1-5; D is undetermined. Germline-derived CDR1 and CDR2 are SGHRS and YFSETQ. The V end was cut by 10 bases, the J end by 0 bases, with 11 bases between. The CDR3 has 13 amino acids. CDR3 sequence reads: CARARDSNQPQHF. DNA for the CDR3: TGCGCCCGGGCGAGGGATAGCAATCAGCCCCAGCATTTT. Drawing the rest from reference TRBV5-1 and TRBJ1-5, the complete variable domain is KAGVTQTPRYLIKTRGQQVTLSCSPISGHRSVSWYQQTPGQGLQFLFEYFSETQRNKGNFPGRFSGRQFSNSRSEMNVSTLELGDSALYLCARARDSNQPQHFGDGTRLSIL.

This clone has a handful of counts. This chain uses TRBV25-1 with TRBJ2-7; no clear D. The CDR3 runs 11 residues. Germline CDR1 MGHDK, CDR2 SYGVNS. Trimming pared 5 bases from V and 4 bases from J, leaving 6 bases between. The CDR3 protein is CASSRVYEQYF. As DNA, the CDR3 is TGTGCCAGCAGTCGGGTTTACGAGCAGTACTTC.

The J gene is TRBJ2-3, the V gene TRBV7-2, with 10 positions matching TRBD2. CDR1 and CDR2 (germline): SGHTA, FQGNSA. V trimming: 8 bases; J trimming: 3 bases; junction bases outside the gene matches: 8. The CDR3 has 15 amino acids. CDR3 loop: CASGMTSGWTDTQYF. The CDR3 nucleotides are TGTGCCAGCGGCATGACTAGCGGGTGGACAGATACGCAGTATTTT. Filled out from reference TRBV7-2 and TRBJ2-3, the complete variable domain reads GAGVSQSPSNKVTEKGKDVELRCDPISGHTALYWYRQSLGQGLEFLIYFQGNSAPDKSGLPSDRFSAERTGGSVSTLTIQRTQQEDSAVYLCASGMTSGWTDTQYFGPGTRLTVL.

The chain employs TRBV7-9 and TRBJ2-3, with D perhaps matching TRBD2 (5 bases). Germline lookup yields CDR1 SEHNR and CDR2 FQNEAQ (reference sequence). The CDR3 contains 13 residues. The V and J ends lost 2 bases and 6 bases respectively, with 9 bases between them. CDR3 DNA sequence: TGTGCCAGCAGCTTAAGAGGGCCCGATACGCAGTATTTT. Translating it yields CASSLRGPDTQYF. Full variable domain (remainder filled in from reference TRBV7-9 and TRBJ2-3): DTGVSQNPRHKITKRGQNVTFRCDPISEHNRLYWYRQTLGQGPEFLTYFQNEAQLEKSRLLSDRFSAERPKGSFSTLEIQRTEQGDSAMYLCASSLRGPDTQYFGPGTRLTVL.

This clone has just a few counts. CDR3 DNA sequence: TGTGCCTGGAGCCTATTCCCTGCGGATACGCAGTATTTT. Translation: CAWSLFPADTQYF. The chain has TRBV30 and TRBJ2-3; D call uncertain. The CDR3 runs 13 residues. Per germline, CDR1 GTSNPN and CDR2 SVGIG (reference sequence). V was cut by 3 bases and J by 6 bases, with 13 bases left in between.

The chain combines TRBV5-4 with TRBJ2-7; the match to TRBD2 covers 7 bases. After removal of 0 bases from V and 2 bases from J, the junction contained 8 bases not matched to a gene. Looked up from germline, CDR1 is SGHNT and CDR2 is YYREEE (reference sequence). This CDR3 comprises 16 residues. CDR3 sequence reads: CASSLAISGGPYEQYF. CDR3 coding DNA: TGTGCCAGCAGCTTGGCCATCTCGGGAGGTCCCTACGAGCAGTACTTC.

In its sample, this clone was seen a few times. V and J are TRBV15 and TRBJ1-5, with a tentative D call TRBD1 (5 bases). The CDR3 is 16 residues long. Germline values: CDR1 LNHNV, CDR2 YYDKDF (reference sequence). The V gene lost 2 bases and the J gene lost 8 bases, with 19 bases spanning the gap. CDR3 protein: CATSRPRDGGLKPQHF. The CDR3 nucleotides are TGTGCCACCAGCAGACCTCGGGACGGGGGTTTGAAGCCCCAGCATTTT.

This clone occurred a few times. The rearrangement joins TRBV6-1 to TRBJ1-1; D gene unclear. The CDR3 has 15 amino acids. CDR1 and CDR2 (germline): MNHNS, SASEGT. V was shortened by 1 base and J by 3 bases, with 12 bases between the two germline ends. Here the CDR3 reads CASSEEPWGDTEAFF. DNA of the CDR3: TGTGCCAGCAGTGAAGAACCGTGGGGAGACACTGAAGCTTTCTTT.

The V call is TRBV19, the J call TRBJ1-1, with 7 bases that match TRBD1. Per the germline V gene, CDR1 is LNHDA and CDR2 is SQIVND (reference sequence). The V and J ends lost 3 bases and 1 base, in that order; junction bases with no gene match: 2. This CDR3 has 14 residues. CDR3 nucleotides: TGTGCCAGTAGTATTGGGACAGCGAACACTGAAGCTTTCTTT. It yields the protein CASSIGTANTEAFF.

A few counts support this clone. The V call is TRBV5-6, the J call TRBJ2-7; D perhaps matches TRBD2 (6 bases). CDR3 size: 16 residues. V gave up 4 bases and J gave up 0 bases, with 17 bases separating them. Germline V CDR1 and CDR2: SGHDT, YYEEEE. CDR3: CASSGGTQPPSYEQYF. The CDR3 DNA reads as TGTGCCAGCAGCGGGGGGACTCAGCCCCCCTCCTACGAGCAGTACTTC. The entire variable domain, with the rest obtained from reference TRBV5-6 and TRBJ2-7, is as follows: DAGVTQSPTHLIKTRGQQVTLRCSPKSGHDTVSWYQQALGQGPQFIFQYYEEEERQRGNFPDRFSGHQFPNYSSELNVNALLLGDSALYLCASSGGTQPPSYEQYFGPGTRLTVT.

This chain links TRBV5-6 with TRBJ1-4, with 8 bases lining up with TRBD1. CDR1 and CDR2 (germline): SGHDT, YYEEEE. Unmatched junction bases numbered 7, after V lost 3 bases and J lost 6 bases. This CDR3 contains 15 residues. The DNA for the CDR3 is TGTGCCAGCAGCTCCCGGACAGGGACCCATGAAAAACTGTTTTTT. This translates into CASSSRTGTHEKLFF.

In this sample, this clone turned up a few times. J is TRBJ1-5 and V is TRBV5-1; D not certain. V was trimmed by 0 bases and J by 2 bases, leaving 15 bases between them. The CDR3 extends over 17 amino acids. Germline CDR1 is SGHRS and CDR2 is YFSETQ. CDR3 amino acids: CASSLAPIGGGNQPQHF. CDR3 DNA: TGCGCCAGCAGCTTGGCGCCGATAGGAGGTGGCAATCAGCCCCAGCATTTT.

This chain joins TRBV11-2 and TRBJ2-4; D is possibly TRBD1 (5 bases). The V end lost 0 bases, the J end lost 0 bases, and 15 bases lay between the germline ends. CDR3 length: 18 residues. The germline gives CDR1 SGHAT, CDR2 FQNNGV. The CDR3: CASSLDGSQGLAKNIQYF. CDR3 bases: TGTGCCAGCAGCTTAGACGGGTCGCAGGGTCTAGCCAAAAACATTCAGTACTTC.

In this sample, this clone turned up a few times. The rearrangement joins TRBV10-1 to TRBJ2-3, with 9 nucleotides matching TRBD1. V was clipped by 4 bases and J by 6 bases; unmatched bases: 14. The CDR3 has 17 amino acids. Germline V CDR1 and CDR2: WNHNN, SYGVQD (reference sequence). The CDR3 loop is CASSGFPRQGVIDTQYF. The CDR3 region has the DNA TGCGCCAGCAGTGGTTTCCCCCGACAGGGGGTAATCGATACGCAGTATTTT.

V gene TRBV5-4 combines with J gene TRBJ2-2; D not resolved. Trimming stripped 5 bases from V and 1 base from J, with 6 bases between. Germline CDR1 and CDR2: SGHNT and YYREEE (reference sequence). The CDR3 has 13 amino acids. CDR3 DNA: TGTGCCAGCAGTGAGGTGAACACCGGGGAGCTGTTTTTT. This encodes CASSEVNTGELFF.

This clone was seen only a few times. J is TRBJ1-2 and V is TRBV7-8; 9 bases match TRBD1. This CDR3 comprises 17 residues. V dropped 2 bases and J dropped 4; count of bases not matched to a gene: 11. Germline V gives CDR1 SGHVS, CDR2 FQNEAQ. The CDR3 loop reads CASSLMFVGQGTYGYTF. CDR3 in DNA: TGTGCCAGCAGCTTAATGTTTGTCGGACAGGGGACCTATGGCTACACCTTC.

The V and J genes are TRBV7-9 and TRBJ2-3, with D perhaps matching TRBD1 (6 bases). The CDR3 has 12 residues. With 5 bases removed from V and 8 bases from J, the gap between germline ends came to 11 bases. Looked up from germline, CDR1 is SEHNR and CDR2 is FQNEAQ (reference sequence). In DNA form, the CDR3 reads TGTGCCAGCAGCCTCTCACAGGGTACGCAGTATTTT. It specifies CASSLSQGTQYF.

This clone came up a few times. V usage is TRBV5-1 and J usage is TRBJ1-1; a weak D match, TRBD1 (5 bases). Trimming took 0 bases from V and 5 from J, leaving 11 bases between them. Germline CDR1 SGHRS, CDR2 YFSETQ. This CDR3 comprises 14 residues. DNA for the CDR3: TGCGCCAGCAGCTTGGACGGGCAGGGAACTGAAGCTTTCTTT. Protein product: CASSLDGQGTEAFF.

This clone was detected a few times. The chain couples TRBV30 to TRBJ2-1; 11 bases are a match to TRBD2. Trimming at V came to 2 bases and at J to 4 bases, leaving 1 base not matched to a gene. This CDR3 has 14 amino acids. CDR1 GTSNPN and CDR2 SVGIG come from the germline V gene (reference sequence). As DNA, the CDR3 is TGTGCCTGGAGTAGACTAGCGGGATACAATGAGCAGTTCTTC. Translating gives CAWSRLAGYNEQFF. The full variable domain, its missing parts supplied by reference TRBV30 and TRBJ2-1, is SQTIHQWPATLVQPVGSPLSLECTVEGTSNPNLYWYRQAAGRGLQLLFYSVGIGQISSEVPQNLSASRPQDRQFILSSKKLLLSDSGFYLCAWSRLAGYNEQFFGPGTRLTVL.

The chain joins TRBV21-1 to TRBJ2-7; the table's D call, TRBD1, has no DNA check behind it. TRBV21-1 is reported as a pseudogene. The CDR3 is made up of 15 amino acids. The CDR3 nucleotides read TGTGCCAGCAGCACTGCCGACAGGAATGCCTACGAGCAGTACTTC. This encodes CASSTADRNAYEQYF.

The rearrangement joins TRBV29-1 to TRBJ2-7; D remains ambiguous. The CDR3 extends over 10 amino acids. Germline CDR1 and CDR2: SQVTM and ANQGSEA. Trimming took 6 bases from V and 11 from J, leaving 14 bases between them. CDR3 coding DNA: TGCAGCGTCCCGCGAAGTAGAGAGTACTTC. Translated, it gives CSVPRSREYF.

V usage is TRBV9 and J usage is TRBJ2-3, with a tentative D call TRBD2 (5 bases). The CDR3 spans 13 residues. Trimming cost V 3 bases and J 6 bases, with 11 bases left between them. Germline CDR1 is SGDLS and CDR2 is YYNGEE. The CDR3 sequence: CASSAGPGDTQYF. The DNA for the CDR3 is TGTGCCAGCAGCGCCGGACCGGGGGATACGCAGTATTTT. Variable domain in full (rest from reference TRBV9 and TRBJ2-3): DSGVTQTPKHLITATGQRVTLRCSPRSGDLSVYWYQQSLDQGLQFLIQYYNGEERAKGNILERFSAQQFPDLHSELNLSSLELGDSALYFCASSAGPGDTQYFGPGTRLTVL.

The chain joins TRBV5-4 to TRBJ2-7, with TRBD2 as a possible D gene (6 bases). This CDR3 region has 17 residues. The germline CDR1 and CDR2 sequences are SGHNT and YYREEE (reference sequence). V was trimmed by 0 bases and J by 0 bases, leaving 16 bases between them. In nucleotides, the CDR3 is TGTGCCAGCAGCTTGGGTTTTGGAGGGGTCTCCTCCTACGAGCAGTACTTC. This codes for CASSLGFGGVSSYEQYF.